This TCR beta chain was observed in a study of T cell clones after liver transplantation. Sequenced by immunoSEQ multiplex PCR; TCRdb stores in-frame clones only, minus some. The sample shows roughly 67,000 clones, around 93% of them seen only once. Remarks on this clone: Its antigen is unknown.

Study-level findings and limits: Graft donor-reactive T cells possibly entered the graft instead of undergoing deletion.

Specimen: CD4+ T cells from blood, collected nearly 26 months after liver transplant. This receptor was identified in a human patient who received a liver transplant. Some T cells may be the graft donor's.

CDR3 amino acids: CASSMDPGTEAFF. For the CDR3, the DNA is TGTGCCAGTAGTATGGATCCCGGAACTGAAGCTTTCTTT. This chain uses TRBV19 with TRBJ1-1; D is ambiguous. V lost 3 bases and J 5 bases, leaving 10 bases between the germline ends. The CDR3 extends over 13 amino acids. The germline gives CDR1 LNHDA, CDR2 SQIVND (reference sequence).